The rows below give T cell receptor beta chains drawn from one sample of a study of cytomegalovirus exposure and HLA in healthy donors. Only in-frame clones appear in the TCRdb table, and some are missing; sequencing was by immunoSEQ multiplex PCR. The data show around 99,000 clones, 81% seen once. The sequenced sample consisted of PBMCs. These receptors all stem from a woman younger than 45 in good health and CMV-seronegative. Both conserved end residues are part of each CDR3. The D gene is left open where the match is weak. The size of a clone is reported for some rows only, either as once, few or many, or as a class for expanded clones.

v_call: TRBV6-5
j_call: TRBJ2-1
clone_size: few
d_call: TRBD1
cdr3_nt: TGTGCCAGCACTAGTTCGAGACAGGGAGAGCAGTTCTTC
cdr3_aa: CASTSSRQGEQFF

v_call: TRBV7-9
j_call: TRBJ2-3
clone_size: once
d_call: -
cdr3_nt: TGTGCCAGCAGCTCTAGTGGGAGCACAGATACGCAGTATTTT
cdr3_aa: CASSSSGSTDTQYF

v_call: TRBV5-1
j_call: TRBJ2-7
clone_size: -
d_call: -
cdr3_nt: TGCGCCAGCAGCTGGGGGGACTTCTACGAGCAGTACTTC
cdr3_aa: CASSWGDFYEQYF

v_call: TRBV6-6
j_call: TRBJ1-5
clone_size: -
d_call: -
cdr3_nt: TGTGCCAACACAAATCAGCCCCAGCATTTT
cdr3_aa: CANTNQPQHF

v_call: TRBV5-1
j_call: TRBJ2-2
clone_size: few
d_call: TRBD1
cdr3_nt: TGCGCCAGCACTCCAGAGGGGGCCGGCACCGGGGAGCTGTTTTTT
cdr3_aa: CASTPEGAGTGELFF

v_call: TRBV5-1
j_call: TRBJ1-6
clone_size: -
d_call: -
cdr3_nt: TGCGCCAGCAGCTTGAAGGGGGGGATTTCACCCCTCCACTTT
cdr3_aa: CASSLKGGISPLHF

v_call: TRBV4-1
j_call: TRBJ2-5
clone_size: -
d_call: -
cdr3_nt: TGCGCCAGCAGCCAAGAAACCGCGGACAGAGGCAAGAGAACCCAGTACTTC
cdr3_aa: CASSQETADRGKRTQYF

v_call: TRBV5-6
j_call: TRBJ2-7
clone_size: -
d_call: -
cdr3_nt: TGTGCCAGCAGCCAAGAGTCCTACGAGCAGTACTTC
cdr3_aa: CASSQESYEQYF

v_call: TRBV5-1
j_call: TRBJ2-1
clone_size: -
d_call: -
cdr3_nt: TGCGCCAGCAGCTCCACTTCGGGGAGACTTGAGCAGTTCTTC
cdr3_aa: CASSSTSGRLEQFF

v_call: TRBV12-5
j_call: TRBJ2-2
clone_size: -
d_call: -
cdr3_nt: TGTGCTAGTGGTTTGGTTAACGGGGAGCTGTTTTTT
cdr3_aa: CASGLVNGELFF

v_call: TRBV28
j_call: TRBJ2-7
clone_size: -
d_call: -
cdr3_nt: TGTGCCAGCAGTTTTGAGGGCAGCCAACGGGAGTACTTC
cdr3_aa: CASSFEGSQREYF

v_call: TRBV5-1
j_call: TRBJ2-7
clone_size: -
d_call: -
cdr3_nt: TGCGCCAGCAGCTTAACGGGTCTCAACTACGAGCAGTACTTC
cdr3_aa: CASSLTGLNYEQYF

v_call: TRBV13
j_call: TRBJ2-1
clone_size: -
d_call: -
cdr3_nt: TGTGCCAGCAGCCCTAAGAAATGGTGGTTTGAGCAGTTCTTC
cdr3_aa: CASSPKKWWFEQFF

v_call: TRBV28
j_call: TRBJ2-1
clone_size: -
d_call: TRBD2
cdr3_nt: TGTGCCAGCACGGGGGGCGGGAGGTTTGAGCAGTTCTTC
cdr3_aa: CASTGGGRFEQFF

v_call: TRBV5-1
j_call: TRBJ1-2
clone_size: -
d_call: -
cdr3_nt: TGCGCCAGCAGCTTGGGGGAGGGGAACACTGGTGGCTACACCTTC
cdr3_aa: CASSLGEGNTGGYTF

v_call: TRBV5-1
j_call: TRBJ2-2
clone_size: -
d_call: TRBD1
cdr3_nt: TGCGCCAGCAGCTGGACAGGCCCCGGGGAGCTGTTTTTT
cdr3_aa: CASSWTGPGELFF

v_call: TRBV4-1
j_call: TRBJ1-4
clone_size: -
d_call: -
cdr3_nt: TGCGCCAGCAGCCAAGAAGGACAGTTAGTAATTAATGAAAAACTGTTTTTT
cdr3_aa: CASSQEGQLVINEKLFF

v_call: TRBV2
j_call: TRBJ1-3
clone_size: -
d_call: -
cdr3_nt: TGTGCCCCCAGCGTGGGGCCTGGAAACACCATATATTTT
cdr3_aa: CAPSVGPGNTIYF

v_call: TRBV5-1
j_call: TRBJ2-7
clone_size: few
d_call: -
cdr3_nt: TGCGCCAGCAGCTTTACAGGGACCACCTACGAGCAGTACTTC
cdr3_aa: CASSFTGTTYEQYF

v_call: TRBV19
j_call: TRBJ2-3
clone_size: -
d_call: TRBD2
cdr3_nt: TGTGCCAGTAGTATAGCTTGGACTAGCGGGAGCACGCAGTATTTT
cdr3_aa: CASSIAWTSGSTQYF

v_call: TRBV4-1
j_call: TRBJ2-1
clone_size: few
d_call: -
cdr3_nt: TGCGCCAGCAGCCAAGTAGACGGGAGCTACAATGAGCAGTTCTTC
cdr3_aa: CASSQVDGSYNEQFF

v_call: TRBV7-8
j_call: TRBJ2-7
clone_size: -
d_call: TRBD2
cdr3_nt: TGTGCCAGCAGCCCCAGCGGGAGGGCCAAAGAGCAGTACTTC
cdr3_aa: CASSPSGRAKEQYF

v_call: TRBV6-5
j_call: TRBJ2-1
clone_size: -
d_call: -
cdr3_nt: TGTGCCAGCAGAGGGACTGGTCGATACAATGAGCAGTTCTTC
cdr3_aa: CASRGTGRYNEQFF